This T cell receptor beta chain was recorded in a study of a mutant IDH1 vaccine in newly diagnosed glioma. The protocol was immunoSEQ multiplex PCR, while the TCRdb copy is restricted to in-frame clones and leaves out a portion. The profile shows approximately 50,000 clones, about 82% of them singletons. The time point denotes: week 35, safety follow-up. In the vaccine, a single dose held 300 ug of the mutant IDH1 20-mer peptide, along with topical imiquimod. Note on this clone: The target antigen is unknown.

The CDR3 contains 16 residues. V was clipped by 1 base and J by 6 bases; unmatched bases: 9. CDR1 and CDR2 from the germline V gene are SGHDN and FVKESK. Specimen: PBMCs, collected from a glioma patient whose treatment included an IDH1 peptide vaccine. The V gene is TRBV14, the J gene TRBJ2-7, with 10 positions matching TRBD2. The clonotype comes from a man aged 35-49 years with glioma. The CDR3 region is CASSQVTLAGESEQYF. The CDR3 nucleotides read TGTGCCAGCAGCCAAGTGACCCTAGCGGGAGAATCCGAGCAGTACTTC.